Listed below are T cell receptor beta chains from one sample, sequenced in a study of shared clonotypes between healthy human individuals. Assay: immunoSEQ multiplex PCR; the TCRdb copy retains only in-frame clones and omits some. This table holds about 2 million clones, roughly 95% found once. Specimen: naive CD4+ T cells sorted from blood. The source of these receptors is a man between 18 and 35 years old in good health. Each CDR3 is given with its conserved first and last residue. Clone size is shown for a subset of rows, as once, few, many or a class of expanded clone.

>TRBJ1-6|once|18|TRBV27
CASSQWPRDGKDNSPLHF
>TRBJ1-1|.|14|TRBV7-2
CASSRGQPNTEAFF
>TRBJ1-5|.|15|TRBV11-2
CASSDLQEGNQPQHF
>TRBJ1-6|few|15|TRBV6-5
CASSYSWTGNSPLHF
>TRBJ2-2|once|14|TRBV5-6
CASSFTDFTGELFF
>TRBJ2-1|.|13|TRBV11-2
CASSRDRYNEQFF
>TRBJ2-7|.|15|TRBV4-2
CASSQASLAGNEQYF
>TRBJ2-2|.|12|TRBV6-5
CASSNYLGELFF
>TRBJ1-4|.|14|TRBV18
CASSPGVTNEKLFF
>TRBJ1-2|.|13|TRBV6-1
CASSPTGPIQYTF
>TRBJ2-7|.|14|TRBV27
CASSLGDLSYEQYF
>TRBJ2-2|.|14|TRBV28
CASMGPSGTGELFF
>TRBJ1-3|.|15|TRBV27
CASSATGISGNTIYF
>TRBJ1-4|.|16|TRBV9
CASSPRVSATNEKLFF
>TRBJ2-5|.|13|TRBV5-1
CASSPGLRETQYF
>TRBJ2-2|once|16|TRBV7-2
CASSLRQGGSTGELFF
>TRBJ2-7|.|14|TRBV10-1
CASSDAGTIYEQYF
>TRBJ1-2|.|15|TRBV28
CASSSPTGGAVGYTF
>TRBJ2-3|.|19|TRBV9
CASSVEIGGVGGEGDTQYF
>TRBJ2-1|.|15|TRBV6-5
CASSNGLADNNEQFF
>TRBJ1-4|.|13|TRBV4-3
CASSRTGNEKLFF
>TRBJ2-7|once|15|TRBV9
CASSPTGTTLDEQYF
>TRBJ2-3|.|12|TRBV5-1
CASSLVGGPQYF
>TRBJ1-5|.|12|TRBV7-8
CASSPRAQPQHF
>TRBJ1-3|.|19|TRBV6-4
CASTHYTPPRAKSGNTIYF
>TRBJ2-3|.|14|TRBV6-5
CASSSGLAPDTQYF
>TRBJ2-7|once|15|TRBV4-1
CASSLSRAGGYEQYF
>TRBJ1-5|few|13|TRBV18
CASSPGVNQPQHF
>TRBJ2-7|once|15|TRBV11-1
CASSPDGGPSYEQYF
>TRBJ2-5|.|13|TRBV19
CASSPGVGETQYF
>TRBJ1-5|.|16|TRBV15
CATSPRGRGQGQPQHF
>TRBJ1-1|.|16|TRBV7-9
CASSLAVGGLGTEAFF
>TRBJ1-6|.|17|TRBV11-2
CASSANLVGLVNSPLHF
>TRBJ2-3|.|15|TRBV6-6
CASSSGRTYTDTQYF
>TRBJ2-3|.|14|TRBV6-6
CASRRFSSTDTQYF
>TRBJ2-7|.|15|TRBV5-1
CASSSGGGNLGEQYF
>TRBJ1-2|.|15|TRBV6-5
CASSLQLTGGGGYTF
>TRBJ1-2|.|12|TRBV10-3
CAISSINYGYTF
>TRBJ2-7|.|14|TRBV29-1
CSVKGGTGGYEQYF
>TRBJ1-2|.|14|TRBV5-4
CASSLEASLYGYTF
>TRBJ1-5|.|15|TRBV10-3
CAISVSGTSNQPQHF
>TRBJ2-1|.|13|TRBV5-1
CASSAQGGTEQFF
>TRBJ2-7|.|12|TRBV5-1
CASRTNSYEQYF
>TRBJ2-6|.|17|TRBV5-6
CASSLGQRGSGANVLTF
>TRBJ1-6|.|14|TRBV30
CAWSVRGRNSPLHF